These T cell receptor beta chains were read from a single sample in a study of molecular identifiers for immune sequencing clone quantification. TCRdb re-called the PCR reads through MiXCR, storing one row per CDR3 protein. Of some 100,000 distinct CDR3 sequences listed, roughly 34% are singletons. The sequenced sample consisted of naive CD8+ T cells from blood, with Jurkat cell RNA spiked in. Receptors were obtained from a human donor in good health. Some libraries in this study had Jurkat cell RNA spiked in. Each CDR3 is given with its conserved first and last residue. Fields, in order: CDR3 protein, CDR3 DNA, clone size, D gene, J gene, V gene. A D gene is named only where the DNA matches it firmly. Some rows have no size entry. The others give once, few or many, or a class for an expanded clone.

CDR3 protein: CASSTTGAFTDTQYF
CDR3 DNA: TGTGCCAGCAGCACCACAGGGGCGTTCACAGATACGCAGTATTTT
clone size: many
D gene: TRBD1
J gene: TRBJ2-3
V gene: TRBV7-3

CDR3 protein: CSVAPTGLAKNIQYF
CDR3 DNA: TGCAGCGTTGCCCCGACAGGCTTGGCCAAAAACATTCAGTACTTC
clone size: .
D gene: .
J gene: TRBJ2-4
V gene: TRBV29-1

CDR3 protein: CASSYPQDSANTEAFF
CDR3 DNA: TGTGCCAGCAGTTACCCCCAGGACAGTGCGAACACTGAAGCTTTCTTT
clone size: .
D gene: .
J gene: TRBJ1-1
V gene: TRBV6-2/TRBV6-3

CDR3 protein: CASSLTSPSVNIQYF
CDR3 DNA: TGTGCCAGCAGTTTAACAAGCCCATCTGTGAACATTCAGTACTTC
clone size: .
D gene: .
J gene: TRBJ2-4
V gene: TRBV27

CDR3 protein: CASSHRLAGATYEQYF
CDR3 DNA: TGTGCCAGCAGCCACCGACTAGCGGGAGCCACTTACGAGCAGTACTTC
clone size: many
D gene: TRBD2
J gene: TRBJ2-7
V gene: TRBV7-8

CDR3 protein: CASSQVGFTDTQYF
CDR3 DNA: TGTGCCAGCAGCCAAGTCGGCTTCACAGATACGCAGTATTTT
clone size: few
D gene: .
J gene: TRBJ2-3
V gene: TRBV14

CDR3 protein: CASSQGANEQYF
CDR3 DNA: TGTGCCAGCAGCCAAGGGGCCAACGAGCAGTACTTC
clone size: many
D gene: .
J gene: TRBJ2-7
V gene: TRBV4-2

CDR3 protein: CASSPEDSYEQYF
CDR3 DNA: TGTGCCAGCAGCCCTGAGGACTCCTACGAGCAGTACTTC
clone size: many
D gene: .
J gene: TRBJ2-7
V gene: TRBV9

CDR3 protein: CASSPQELAGAPDLNEQYF
CDR3 DNA: TGCGCCAGCAGCCCCCAAGAACTAGCGGGAGCCCCCGACCTCAACGAGCAGTACTTC
clone size: once
D gene: TRBD2
J gene: TRBJ2-7
V gene: TRBV4-3

CDR3 protein: CASSLAAGSATEAFF
CDR3 DNA: TGCGCCAGCAGCTTGGCGGCGGGTTCGGCCACTGAAGCTTTCTTT
clone size: .
D gene: .
J gene: TRBJ1-1
V gene: TRBV5-1

CDR3 protein: CAISEAHGETQYF
CDR3 DNA: TGTGCCATCAGTGAGGCACACGGAGAGACCCAGTACTTC
clone size: few
D gene: .
J gene: TRBJ2-5
V gene: TRBV10-3

CDR3 protein: CASSPSHYSTDTQYF
CDR3 DNA: TGCGCCAGCAGCCCCTCTCATTACAGCACAGATACGCAGTATTTT
clone size: .
D gene: .
J gene: TRBJ2-3
V gene: TRBV5-1

CDR3 protein: CASTPGSGGSSGANVLTF
CDR3 DNA: TGTGCCAGCACCCCGGGTTCAGGGGGGAGCTCTGGGGCCAACGTCCTGACTTTC
clone size: .
D gene: .
J gene: TRBJ2-6
V gene: TRBV6-2/TRBV6-3

CDR3 protein: CASSVEEKLFF
CDR3 DNA: TGTGCCAGCAGCGTAGAGGAAAAACTGTTTTTT
clone size: few
D gene: .
J gene: TRBJ1-4
V gene: TRBV9

CDR3 protein: CASSRRGRNQPQHF
CDR3 DNA: TGTGCCAGCAGTCGTCGGGGGCGCAATCAGCCCCAGCATTTT
clone size: .
D gene: .
J gene: TRBJ1-5
V gene: TRBV2

CDR3 protein: CASSLSRGQGEQYF
CDR3 DNA: TGTGCCAGCAGTTTATCGCGGGGACAGGGTGAGCAGTACTTC
clone size: .
D gene: TRBD1
J gene: TRBJ2-7
V gene: TRBV27

CDR3 protein: CASMTNTQYF
CDR3 DNA: TGTGCCAGCATGACGAATACGCAGTATTTT
clone size: .
D gene: .
J gene: TRBJ2-3
V gene: TRBV7-9

CDR3 protein: CASSSLLENFHEQFF
CDR3 DNA: TGTGCCAGCAGTTCACTGCTAGAAAATTTTCATGAGCAGTTCTTC
clone size: few
D gene: .
J gene: TRBJ2-1
V gene: TRBV28

CDR3 protein: CASRSTGLYSNQPQHF
CDR3 DNA: TGTGCCAGCAGGTCGACAGGACTATATAGCAATCAGCCCCAGCATTTT
clone size: .
D gene: .
J gene: TRBJ1-5
V gene: TRBV28

CDR3 protein: CASSPEDRNEQFF
CDR3 DNA: TGTGCCAGCTCACCCGAGGACAGGAATGAGCAGTTCTTC
clone size: .
D gene: TRBD1
J gene: TRBJ2-1
V gene: TRBV18

CDR3 protein: CASSYSGASLTDTQYF
CDR3 DNA: TGTGCCAGCAGTTACTCGGGGGCCTCCCTCACAGATACGCAGTATTTT
clone size: .
D gene: .
J gene: TRBJ2-3
V gene: TRBV6-2/TRBV6-3

CDR3 protein: CASSDRPHNQPQHF
CDR3 DNA: TGTGCCAGCAGTGACCGACCGCACAATCAGCCCCAGCATTTT
clone size: .
D gene: .
J gene: TRBJ1-5
V gene: TRBV27

CDR3 protein: CASSVDGAVGEWGTDTQYF
CDR3 DNA: TGTGCCAGCAGCGTAGATGGGGCTGTCGGGGAGTGGGGCACAGATACGCAGTATTTT
clone size: .
D gene: .
J gene: TRBJ2-3
V gene: TRBV9

CDR3 protein: CASSSQGINQPQHF
CDR3 DNA: TGTGCCAGCAGCTCACAGGGAATCAATCAGCCCCAGCATTTT
clone size: many
D gene: .
J gene: TRBJ1-5
V gene: TRBV7-9

CDR3 protein: CATSEGDAGRNQPQHF
CDR3 DNA: TGTGCCACCAGTGAAGGGGACGCCGGTCGGAATCAGCCCCAGCATTTT
clone size: .
D gene: .
J gene: TRBJ1-5
V gene: TRBV24-1

CDR3 protein: CASSLGDPLVSADTQYF
CDR3 DNA: TGTGCCAGCAGCTTGGGGGACCCTCTCGTGAGTGCAGATACGCAGTATTTT
clone size: .
D gene: .
J gene: TRBJ2-3
V gene: TRBV5-4

CDR3 protein: CASSLHHDPGQHNSPLHF
CDR3 DNA: TGTGCCAGTAGTCTGCACCACGACCCGGGACAGCATAATTCACCCCTCCACTTT
clone size: few
D gene: TRBD1
J gene: TRBJ1-6
V gene: TRBV19

CDR3 protein: CASSIDLWNSGNTIYF
CDR3 DNA: TGTGCCAGTAGTATAGATCTCTGGAACTCTGGAAACACCATATATTTT
clone size: many
D gene: .
J gene: TRBJ1-3
V gene: TRBV19

CDR3 protein: CASSSTDRGTGELFF
CDR3 DNA: TGTGCCAGCAGCTCGACCGACAGGGGGACCGGGGAGCTGTTTTTT
clone size: .
D gene: TRBD1
J gene: TRBJ2-2
V gene: TRBV7-9

CDR3 protein: CASSLVPLTSGRADTQYF
CDR3 DNA: TGCGCCAGCAGCTTAGTCCCCCTCACTAGCGGGAGAGCAGATACGCAGTATTTT
clone size: .
D gene: TRBD2
J gene: TRBJ2-3
V gene: TRBV5-1

CDR3 protein: CAISDRSQMSYERYF
CDR3 DNA: TGTGCCATCAGTGATAGGTCTCAGATGTCCTACGAGCGGTACTTC
clone size: once
D gene: .
J gene: TRBJ2-7
V gene: TRBV10-3

CDR3 protein: CASSGTGLRTSGTQQYF
CDR3 DNA: TGTGCCAGCAGCGGAACCGGGCTCAGGACTAGCGGGACTCAGCAGTACTTC
clone size: .
D gene: TRBD2
J gene: TRBJ2-7
V gene: TRBV7-9

CDR3 protein: CASSLLRAGRMETQYF
CDR3 DNA: TGTGCCAGCAGCCTCTTACGCGCGGGAAGGATGGAGACCCAGTACTTC
clone size: few
D gene: .
J gene: TRBJ2-5
V gene: TRBV3-1